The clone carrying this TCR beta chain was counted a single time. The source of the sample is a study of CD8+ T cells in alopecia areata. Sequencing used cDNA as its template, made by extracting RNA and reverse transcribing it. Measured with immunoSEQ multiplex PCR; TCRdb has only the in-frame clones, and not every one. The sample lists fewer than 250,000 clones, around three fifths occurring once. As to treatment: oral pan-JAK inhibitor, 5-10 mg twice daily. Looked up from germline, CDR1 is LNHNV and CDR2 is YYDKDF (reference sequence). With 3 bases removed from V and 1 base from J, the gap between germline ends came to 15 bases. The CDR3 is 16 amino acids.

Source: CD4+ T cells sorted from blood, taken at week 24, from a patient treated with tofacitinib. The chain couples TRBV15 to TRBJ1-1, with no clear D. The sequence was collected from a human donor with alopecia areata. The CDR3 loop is CATSREMVQKNTEAFF. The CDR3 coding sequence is TGTGCCACCAGCAGGGAAATGGTACAAAAGAACACTGAAGCTTTCTTT.